The rows below give T cell receptor beta chains drawn from one sample of a study of graft-versus-host responses after intestinal transplantation. Assay: immunoSEQ multiplex PCR; the TCRdb copy retains only in-frame clones and omits some. The data hold 15,000 to 20,000 clones, with about 80% observed a single time. The starting material was ileum tissue, obtained less than 600 days after intestinal transplantation. The origin of the receptors is a human patient who received an intestinal transplant, so some T cells may come from the graft donor. Each CDR3 is given with its conserved first and last residue. D genes are given only for firm matches. Clone size is shown for a subset of rows, as once, few, many or a class of expanded clone.

d_call: -; clone_size: -; v_call: TRBV5-1; j_call: TRBJ1-2; cdr3_nt: TGCGCCAGCAGCTTAGACAGCTATGGCTACACCTTC; cdr3_aa: CASSLDSYGYTF
d_call: -; clone_size: -; v_call: TRBV18; j_call: TRBJ2-5; cdr3_nt: TGTGCCAGCTCACCGGGCCCGAACGTCGAGACCCAGTACTTC; cdr3_aa: CASSPGPNVETQYF
d_call: -; clone_size: -; v_call: TRBV11-2; j_call: TRBJ1-5; cdr3_nt: TGTGCCAGCAGCTACCTAGACAGTAGCAATCAGCCCCAGCATTTT; cdr3_aa: CASSYLDSSNQPQHF
d_call: -; clone_size: -; v_call: TRBV29-1; j_call: TRBJ2-3; cdr3_nt: TGCAGTAAGGATACGCAGTATTTT; cdr3_aa: CSKDTQYF
d_call: -; clone_size: -; v_call: TRBV7-9; j_call: TRBJ1-6; cdr3_nt: TGTGCCAGCAGCACGGGAATTAATTCACCCCTCCACTTT; cdr3_aa: CASSTGINSPLHF
d_call: TRBD1; clone_size: -; v_call: TRBV4-1; j_call: TRBJ2-1; cdr3_nt: TGCGCCAGCAGCCCCGGACAGGGCATAACAATTGGTGAGCAGTTCTTC; cdr3_aa: CASSPGQGITIGEQFF
d_call: -; clone_size: -; v_call: TRBV13; j_call: TRBJ1-2; cdr3_nt: TGTGCCAGCAGCCTCTTTTCGGGCTCTAACTATGGCTACACCTTC; cdr3_aa: CASSLFSGSNYGYTF
d_call: TRBD1; clone_size: -; v_call: TRBV10-3; j_call: TRBJ1-1; cdr3_nt: TGTGCCATCAGTGTACAGGACAGGGGGACTGAAGCTTTCTTT; cdr3_aa: CAISVQDRGTEAFF
d_call: TRBD1; clone_size: -; v_call: TRBV2; j_call: TRBJ2-6; cdr3_nt: TGTGCCATCACAGGGGGCCGAAGCTCTGGGGCCAACGTCCTGACTTTC; cdr3_aa: CAITGGRSSGANVLTF
d_call: -; clone_size: once; v_call: TRBV12-5; j_call: TRBJ2-2; cdr3_nt: TGTGCTAGTGGTTTGGATTGGGGAAACACCGGGGAGCTGTTTTTT; cdr3_aa: CASGLDWGNTGELFF
d_call: -; clone_size: -; v_call: TRBV10-2; j_call: TRBJ1-3; cdr3_nt: TGCGCCAGCAGTGATTTGGACACCATATATTTT; cdr3_aa: CASSDLDTIYF
d_call: -; clone_size: -; v_call: TRBV7-3; j_call: TRBJ2-3; cdr3_nt: TGTGCCAGCAGCTCTAGTTCGAATACGCAGTATTTT; cdr3_aa: CASSSSSNTQYF
d_call: -; clone_size: -; v_call: TRBV2; j_call: TRBJ1-1; cdr3_nt: TGTGCCAGCAGTGAGGCCGGAGGTACTGTCGAAGCTTTCTTT; cdr3_aa: CASSEAGGTVEAFF
d_call: -; clone_size: -; v_call: TRBV5-6; j_call: TRBJ2-2; cdr3_nt: TGTGCCAGCAGCTTACTAGATCGGGACACCGGGGAGCTGTTTTTT; cdr3_aa: CASSLLDRDTGELFF
d_call: -; clone_size: -; v_call: TRBV18; j_call: TRBJ2-7; cdr3_nt: TGTGCCAGCTCACCCATGGACGGCTACGAGCAGTACTTC; cdr3_aa: CASSPMDGYEQYF
d_call: TRBD1; clone_size: -; v_call: TRBV7-2; j_call: TRBJ2-1; cdr3_nt: TGTGCCAGCAGCTCGGACAGGGTTGGTGAGCAGTTCTTC; cdr3_aa: CASSSDRVGEQFF
d_call: -; clone_size: -; v_call: TRBV5-1; j_call: TRBJ1-2; cdr3_nt: TGCGCCAGCAGATACTGGGCCTATGGCTACACCTTC; cdr3_aa: CASRYWAYGYTF
d_call: TRBD1; clone_size: once; v_call: TRBV19; j_call: TRBJ2-3; cdr3_nt: TGTGCCGCCGGACAGGGATTGTCAGATACGCAGTATTTT; cdr3_aa: CAAGQGLSDTQYF
d_call: -; clone_size: -; v_call: TRBV15; j_call: TRBJ1-3; cdr3_nt: TGTGCCACCAGCAGAGAGGGGGGAGCGGGAAACACCATATATTTT; cdr3_aa: CATSREGGAGNTIYF
d_call: -; clone_size: few; v_call: TRBV9; j_call: TRBJ1-2; cdr3_nt: TGTGCCAGCAGCGTTTCCGTCGACCTCTATGGCTACACCTTC; cdr3_aa: CASSVSVDLYGYTF
d_call: -; clone_size: -; v_call: TRBV27; j_call: TRBJ1-1; cdr3_nt: TGTGCCAGCAGTACCGGGGGGGGCACTGAAGCTTTCTTT; cdr3_aa: CASSTGGGTEAFF
d_call: TRBD1; clone_size: -; v_call: TRBV6-1; j_call: TRBJ1-1; cdr3_nt: TGTGCCAGCAGTGAACCAGGGGGCACTGAAGCTTTCTTT; cdr3_aa: CASSEPGGTEAFF
d_call: -; clone_size: -; v_call: TRBV12-5; j_call: TRBJ2-1; cdr3_nt: TGTGCTAGTGGTTTCTCCAATGAGCAGTTCTTC; cdr3_aa: CASGFSNEQFF